These T cell receptor beta chains were read from a single sample in a study of CD8+ T cells in alopecia areata. Only in-frame clones appear in the TCRdb table, and some are missing; sequencing was by immunoSEQ multiplex PCR. The sample records 35,000 to 45,000 clones, 80% to 95% being singletons. The source material was CD8+ T cells sorted from blood, sampled at week 24, from a patient treated with tofacitinib. The receptors here all came from a human donor with alopecia areata. Both conserved end residues are part of each CDR3. The order of the fields is V gene, J gene, CDR3 protein.

v_gene: TRBV7-2; j_gene: TRBJ2-5; CDR3aa: CASSLGLAGLQETQYF
v_gene: TRBV29-1; j_gene: .; CDR3aa: CSVEGDGNYEQYF
v_gene: TRBV7-8; j_gene: TRBJ2-3; CDR3aa: CASSLVLDFTDTQYF
v_gene: TRBV28; j_gene: TRBJ2-5; CDR3aa: CASSFSDPETQYF
v_gene: TRBV5-6; j_gene: TRBJ2-7; CDR3aa: CASSPGTYSYEQYF
v_gene: TRBV7-9; j_gene: TRBJ2-7; CDR3aa: CASSSPGTDYKQYF
v_gene: TRBV28; j_gene: TRBJ2-3; CDR3aa: CASSFGLAPDTQYF
v_gene: TRBV7-8; j_gene: TRBJ2-5; CDR3aa: CASSLWPGTSGGETQYF
v_gene: TRBV27; j_gene: TRBJ2-3; CDR3aa: CASSSELAGGRDTQYF
v_gene: TRBV14; j_gene: TRBJ2-7; CDR3aa: CASSLDSYEQYF
v_gene: TRBV27; j_gene: TRBJ2-1; CDR3aa: CASSSSLGGLLNEQFF
v_gene: TRBV7-9; j_gene: TRBJ2-7; CDR3aa: CASSPPRDYEQYF
v_gene: TRBV28; j_gene: TRBJ2-7; CDR3aa: CASSWDLGGYEQYF
v_gene: TRBV19; j_gene: .; CDR3aa: CASSTTGGYEQYF
v_gene: TRBV2; j_gene: TRBJ2-7; CDR3aa: CASKGLADYEQYF
v_gene: TRBV28; j_gene: TRBJ2-7; CDR3aa: CASSLDQAYEQYF
v_gene: TRBV29-1; j_gene: TRBJ2-6; CDR3aa: CSVVEVPGANVLTF
v_gene: TRBV4-1; j_gene: TRBJ2-7; CDR3aa: CASSPLSTPGYEQYF
v_gene: TRBV7-9; j_gene: TRBJ2-2; CDR3aa: CASSLDEATGELFF
v_gene: TRBV7-3; j_gene: TRBJ2-2; CDR3aa: CASSPTGFTGELFF
v_gene: TRBV11-2; j_gene: TRBJ2-2; CDR3aa: CASSSDPGGPTTGELFF
v_gene: TRBV11-1; j_gene: TRBJ1-1; CDR3aa: CASTRTRPDIAFF
v_gene: TRBV9; j_gene: TRBJ2-7; CDR3aa: CASSPFHRGQYEQYF
v_gene: TRBV29-1; j_gene: TRBJ2-7; CDR3aa: CSVDGGTESYEQYF
v_gene: TRBV5-4; j_gene: TRBJ2-7; CDR3aa: CASSNQVGASMPYEQYF
v_gene: TRBV6-1; j_gene: TRBJ2-7; CDR3aa: CASSEGQGSSYEQYF
v_gene: TRBV6-1; j_gene: TRBJ2-1; CDR3aa: CASRTGTSGYNEQFF
v_gene: TRBV4-1; j_gene: TRBJ2-7; CDR3aa: CASSQIQMSYEQYF
v_gene: TRBV7-9; j_gene: TRBJ2-7; CDR3aa: CASSSYGAQGRKYF